These 32 T cell receptor beta chains originate from one sample sequenced in a study of cytomegalovirus exposure and HLA in healthy donors. The PCR was carried out with 60 Vbeta primers and 13 Jbeta primers. Some clones are missing from TCRdb's copy, which holds only in-frame ones; the method was immunoSEQ multiplex PCR. The sample yields approximately 300,000 clones, 80% seen once. Input material: PBMCs. The receptors derive from a girl aged 2 to 10 in good health and CMV-seronegative.

The V call is TRBV7-7, the J call TRBJ2-2; D unclear. This CDR3 has 14 amino acids. The germline CDR1 and CDR2 sequences are SSHAT and FNYEAQ (reference sequence). The germline V and J ends were trimmed by 1 base and 1 base, with 4 bases remaining between them. CDR3 bases: TGTGCCAGCAGCTTAGGCAGGAACACCGGGGAGCTGTTTTTT. It specifies CASSLGRNTGELFF.

The chain carries TRBV19 and TRBJ1-6; D ambiguous. CDR1 and CDR2 (germline): LNHDA, SQIVND (reference sequence). The CDR3 loop spans 17 amino acids. V lost 1 base, J lost 0 bases, and 10 bases lay in between. The CDR3 region is CASSIGAAGSYNSPLHF. The CDR3 region has the DNA TGTGCCAGTAGTATAGGGGCCGCAGGCTCCTATAATTCACCCCTCCACTTT.

This rearrangement joins TRBV11-2 to TRBJ2-1; 8 bases are shared with TRBD2. The CDR3 loop spans 13 amino acids. Per germline, CDR1 SGHAT and CDR2 FQNNGV. V lost 6 bases and J lost 6; bases outside the gene matches: 4. This CDR3 reads CASRRGGLNEQFF. CDR3 sequence (DNA): TGTGCCAGCAGACGCGGGGGGCTCAATGAGCAGTTCTTC.

The rearrangement joins TRBV4-2 to TRBJ2-3, with 7 bases lining up with TRBD2. Germline V gene lookup returns CDR1 LGHNA and CDR2 YNFKEQ. The CDR3 has 18 residues. The junction had 13 bases not matched to a gene; V was cut back by 4 bases and J by 0 bases. The CDR3: CASSPPSVGGTSTDTQYF. The CDR3, as DNA: TGTGCCAGCAGCCCCCCCTCGGTGGGGGGGACTAGCACAGATACGCAGTATTTT.

The rearrangement uses TRBV7-5 and TRBJ2-1; the table's TRBD2 call for D was not verified on the DNA. TRBV7-5 is an annotated pseudogene. This CDR3 comprises 16 residues. CDR3 in amino acids: CARSAPGTREVCEQFF. The CDR3 nucleotides are TGTGCCAGAAGCGCCCCCGGGACTAGAGAGGTATGTGAGCAGTTCTTC.

The V gene is TRBV30, the J gene TRBJ2-1; 9 positions agree with TRBD2. The CDR3 runs to 15 residues. Germline V gene data show CDR1 as GTSNPN and CDR2 as SVGIG (reference sequence). V lost 2 bases and J lost 8; bases outside the gene matches: 10. CDR3 residues: CAWSFRAGGPDEQFF. The CDR3 coding sequence is TGTGCCTGGAGTTTTCGTGCGGGGGGGCCGGATGAGCAGTTCTTC.

The genes are TRBV18 and TRBJ2-2, with 8 bases that match TRBD1. The CDR3 length is 16 residues. Looked up from germline, CDR1 is KGHSH and CDR2 is LQKENI. The junction had 3 bases not matched to a gene; V was cut back by 0 bases and J by 3 bases. In nucleotides, the CDR3 is TGTGCCAGCTCACCACCGTCCAGGGGGCACACCGGGGAGCTGTTTTTT. Translation: CASSPPSRGHTGELFF.

The DNA for the CDR3 is TGCGCCAGCAGCTTGGAGGTGGAGACTAGCACAGATACGCAGTATTTT. The encoded protein is CASSLEVETSTDTQYF. The chain uses TRBV5-1 and TRBJ2-3; no definite D call. The germline V gene has CDR1 SGHRS and CDR2 YFSETQ. V was clipped by 0 bases and J by 0 bases, with 11 bases between them. This CDR3 contains 16 residues.

This clone was seen just once. CDR3 nucleotides: TGTGCCAGCAGTGTCGGCAGGGGAGGAAACACCATATATTTT. Translated, it gives CASSVGRGGNTIYF. The rearrangement links TRBV28 to TRBJ1-3; the D gene is possibly TRBD1 (6 bases). Germline V gives CDR1 MDHEN, CDR2 SYDVKM. V was shortened by 5 bases and J by 4 bases, with 12 bases between the two germline ends. The CDR3 has 14 amino acids.

J is TRBJ1-1 and V is TRBV19, with a tentative D call TRBD1 (5 bases). Trimming cost V 4 bases and J 3 bases, with 12 bases left between them. Per the germline V gene, CDR1 is LNHDA and CDR2 is SQIVND (reference sequence). There are 14 residues in the CDR3. The CDR3 DNA sequence: TGTGCCAGTAGTACCTTTATAGGGGACACTGAAGCTTTCTTT. This codes for CASSTFIGDTEAFF.

This clone was observed a few times. A junction boundary mismatches the germline segment, possibly from a read error. CDR3 nucleotide sequence: TGTTCCAGCAGCTCCCCCGCGGGCGGCTACAATGAGCAGTTCTTC. Translated: CSSSSPAGGYNEQFF. This chain connects TRBV7-9 to TRBJ2-1, with D maybe TRBD2 (5 bases). Per germline, CDR1 SEHNR and CDR2 FQNEAQ (reference sequence). This CDR3 contains 15 residues.

V usage is TRBV27 and J usage is TRBJ2-7; 8 bases agree with TRBD1. CDR1 is MNHEY, CDR2 SMNVEV, per germline (reference sequence). This CDR3 contains 19 residues. Trimming cost V 5 bases and J 1 base; bases outside gene matches: 19. CDR3 in amino acids: CASSRGTDPGGGGSYEQYF. CDR3 DNA sequence: TGTGCCAGCAGTCGTGGGACAGATCCAGGGGGCGGTGGATCCTACGAGCAGTACTTC.

In this sample, this clone turned up a few times. The rearrangement joins TRBV7-8 to TRBJ1-5; D perhaps matches TRBD1 (6 bases). CDR1 is SGHVS and CDR2 is FQNEAQ in the germline V gene. The CDR3 spans 18 residues. Trimming took 2 bases from V and 3 from J, leaving 20 bases between them. The CDR3 DNA is TGTGCCAGCAGCTTATTGGCCCGGGGAGGGGGTTCCAATCAGCCCCAGCATTTT. It codes for CASSLLARGGGSNQPQHF.

This clone has just a few counts. This chain uses TRBV2 with TRBJ2-7; 9 nucleotides match TRBD2. Losses at the gene ends were 5 bases for V and 5 bases for J; bases not matched to a gene: 1. This CDR3 has 12 residues. In germline, CDR1 is SNHLY, CDR2 FYNNEI. In DNA form, the CDR3 reads TGTGCCAGCAGTCGACTAGCGGACGAGCAGTACTTC. Amino acids: CASSRLADEQYF.

The chain has TRBV5-1 and TRBJ2-3; TRBD2 agrees at 9 bases. The CDR3 consists of 19 residues. CDR1 is SGHRS and CDR2 is YFSETQ in the germline V gene. The V and J ends lost 0 bases and 5 bases, in that order; junction bases with no gene match: 16. CDR3 residues: CASSLEVRGGLGRQDTQYF. CDR3 nucleotide sequence: TGCGCCAGCAGCTTGGAGGTGCGGGGGGGCCTGGGTCGTCAAGATACGCAGTATTTT.

The chain employs TRBV5-1 and TRBJ2-5; D perhaps matches TRBD2 (5 bases). The CDR3 is 14 amino acids. V was clipped by 5 bases and J by 5 bases, with 16 bases between them. Germline loops: CDR1 SGHRS, CDR2 YFSETQ. CDR3 nucleotides: TGCGCCAGCAGTAAAACACCGCTAGCCGAGACCCAGTACTTC. It codes for CASSKTPLAETQYF.

The genes are TRBV15 and TRBJ2-1, with a tentative D call TRBD1 (5 bases). There are 17 residues in the CDR3. Germline V lookup: CDR1 LNHNV, CDR2 YYDKDF (reference sequence). Trimming pared 0 bases from V and 6 bases from J, leaving 18 bases between. The chain's CDR3 is CATSRDRGIGQGNEQFF. CDR3 coding DNA: TGTGCCACCAGCAGAGATCGAGGAATTGGGCAGGGCAATGAGCAGTTCTTC.

The rearrangement links TRBV27 to TRBJ2-7; TRBD1 matches 8 bases. Germline V gene data show CDR1 as MNHEY and CDR2 as SMNVEV (reference sequence). After removal of 11 bases from V and 4 bases from J, the junction contained 13 bases not matched to a gene. The CDR3 length is 14 residues. CDR3 sequence reads: CAENGRTGIYEQYF. The CDR3 DNA reads TGTGCCGAAAACGGTAGGACAGGGATTTACGAGCAGTACTTC.

The chain combines TRBV27 with TRBJ2-7; a possible D gene is TRBD1 (5 bases). Per germline, CDR1 MNHEY and CDR2 SMNVEV (reference sequence). This CDR3 has 14 residues. V was trimmed by 6 bases and J by 2 bases, leaving 14 bases between them. CDR3 protein: CASRPQGSPYEQYF. The CDR3 DNA reads as TGTGCCAGCAGACCGCAGGGTTCCCCCTACGAGCAGTACTTC.

The V and J genes are TRBV29-1 and TRBJ1-2; 7 bases match TRBD1. V lost 4 bases, J lost 2 bases, and 10 bases stayed unmatched. CDR1 and CDR2 from the germline V gene are SQVTM and ANQGSEA. The CDR3 length is 15 residues. This CDR3 is CSVASPTTGNYGYTF. DNA of the CDR3: TGCAGCGTTGCTTCACCTACGACAGGGAACTATGGCTACACCTTC.

In this sample, this clone turned up a few times. In DNA, the CDR3 is TGCGCCAGCAGCCAAACCGGGACAGGGCCTGAAAAACTGTTTTTT. Its protein is CASSQTGTGPEKLFF. V and J are TRBV4-1 and TRBJ1-4, with TRBD1 matching 9 bases. This CDR3 has 15 residues. Germline V gene lookup returns CDR1 MGHRA and CDR2 YSYEKL. Trimming cost V 2 bases and J 7 bases; bases outside gene matches: 5.

The chain joins TRBV6-1 to TRBJ2-1; TRBD2 aligns across 7 bases. Germline lookup yields CDR1 MNHNS and CDR2 SASEGT. CDR3 size: 16 residues. Trimming cost V 2 bases and J 6 bases; bases outside gene matches: 10. CDR3 nucleotides: TGTGCCAGCAGTGAAATGGGGGAGGGTGGGTTCAATGAGCAGTTCTTC. Amino acid sequence: CASSEMGEGGFNEQFF.

V gene TRBV9 combines with J gene TRBJ2-1, with 11 positions matching TRBD2. CDR1 and CDR2 from the germline V gene are SGDLS and YYNGEE. The CDR3 spans 17 residues. The trim removed 3 bases at V and 4 bases at J, leaving 9 bases unmatched. CDR3 loop: CASSAFPGLADYNEQFF. The DNA for the CDR3 is TGTGCCAGCAGCGCATTCCCGGGACTAGCGGATTACAATGAGCAGTTCTTC. The complete variable domain, with remaining parts taken from reference TRBV9 and TRBJ2-1, reads DSGVTQTPKHLITATGQRVTLRCSPRSGDLSVYWYQQSLDQGLQFLIQYYNGEERAKGNILERFSAQQFPDLHSELNLSSLELGDSALYFCASSAFPGLADYNEQFFGPGTRLTVL.

This chain connects TRBV9 to TRBJ1-4; 7 bases map to TRBD1. The CDR3 extends over 17 amino acids. Per germline, CDR1 SGDLS and CDR2 YYNGEE. V shed 0 bases, J shed 0 bases, and the junction held 5 bases outside the gene matches. CDR3 amino acids: CASSVGTGFATNEKLFF. In DNA, the CDR3 is TGTGCCAGCAGCGTAGGGACAGGATTTGCAACTAATGAAAAACTGTTTTTT. The full variable domain, its missing parts supplied by reference TRBV9 and TRBJ1-4, is DSGVTQTPKHLITATGQRVTLRCSPRSGDLSVYWYQQSLDQGLQFLIQYYNGEERAKGNILERFSAQQFPDLHSELNLSSLELGDSALYFCASSVGTGFATNEKLFFGSGTQLSVL.

This chain joins TRBV7-6 and TRBJ2-1; no reliable D call. Germline assignment: CDR1 SGHVS and CDR2 FNYEAQ. The CDR3 totals 14 residues. Between the trimmed V and J ends, which lost 2 bases and 3 bases, there was a span of 8 bases. The CDR3 loop reads CASSLWAGYNEQFF. CDR3 sequence (DNA): TGTGCCAGCAGCTTATGGGCAGGCTACAATGAGCAGTTCTTC.

This chain links TRBV7-4 with TRBJ2-3; 16 bases are a match to TRBD2. The CDR3 runs to 18 residues. The V and J ends lost 5 bases and 3 bases, in that order; junction bases with no gene match: 8. Germline loops: CDR1 SGHVT, CDR2 SQSDAQ. The CDR3 loop is CASSPTGTSGRATDTQYF. CDR3 coding DNA: TGTGCCAGCAGCCCAACCGGGACTAGCGGGAGGGCTACAGATACGCAGTATTTT.

This chain links TRBV18 with TRBJ2-1; perhaps TRBD1 as D (6 bases). Per the germline V gene, CDR1 is KGHSH and CDR2 is LQKENI. The CDR3 totals 16 residues. V was shortened by 3 bases and J by 8 bases, with 20 bases between the two germline ends. The CDR3: CASSPIGQPNKDEQFF. The CDR3 DNA reads TGTGCCAGCTCACCTATCGGACAGCCCAACAAGGATGAGCAGTTCTTC.

The CDR3 coding sequence is TGCGCCAGCACTTCTGGAAACACCATATATTTT. Protein product: CASTSGNTIYF. The rearrangement joins TRBV5-1 to TRBJ1-3, with D uncertain. Trimming removed 6 bases from V and 1 base from J, with 2 bases in between. Germline V gene data show CDR1 as SGHRS and CDR2 as YFSETQ. This CDR3 region has 11 residues.

The chain has TRBV27 and TRBJ2-4; the D is unclear. Deletions cut 3 bases from V and 9 bases from J, with 12 bases between. The CDR3 loop spans 13 amino acids. Germline CDR1 MNHEY, CDR2 SMNVEV (reference sequence). CDR3 coding DNA: TGTGCCAGCAGTTTCTCTGAGTCAACCATTCAGTACTTC. It specifies CASSFSESTIQYF.

This clone was seen a handful of times. The V call is TRBV9, the J call TRBJ2-2; unclear D gene. Germline V CDR1 and CDR2: SGDLS, YYNGEE. The CDR3 extends over 16 amino acids. V lost 0 bases, J lost 5 bases, and 14 bases lay in between. CDR3 region: CASSVDPGVKTGELFF. The CDR3 DNA reads as TGTGCCAGCAGCGTAGATCCTGGAGTAAAAACCGGGGAGCTGTTTTTT.

The chain carries TRBV6-5 and TRBJ2-2; 9 nucleotides align to TRBD1. Trimming cost V 7 bases and J 1 base; bases outside gene matches: 1. The CDR3 is made up of 14 amino acids. Germline CDR1 is MNHEY and CDR2 is SVGAGI. CDR3: CASKGQGNTGELFF. The CDR3 DNA follows: TGTGCCAGCAAGGGACAGGGGAACACCGGGGAGCTGTTTTTT.

The chain has TRBV10-1 and TRBJ2-7; D is undetermined. Germline loops: CDR1 WNHNN, CDR2 SYGVQD (reference sequence). This CDR3 spans 12 amino acids. The V gene lost 1 base and the J gene lost 3 bases, with 4 bases spanning the gap. The CDR3 protein is CASSEYSYEQYF. The CDR3 DNA reads as TGCGCCAGCAGTGAGTACAGCTACGAGCAGTACTTC.